The 27 T cell receptor beta chains listed next were all sequenced from one sample in a study of somatic mutations in cytotoxic T cells in rheumatoid arthritis (TCRdb year 2017). Libraries came from the immunoSEQ multiplex PCR assay. The table comes from immuneACCESS by way of TCRdb, which keeps in-frame sequences with V and J called. Part of the clones is missing from these tables; in studies checked, under half for an unresolved V gene and the rest for unknown reasons. The sample table shows about 27,000 clones, and just under 75% are seen once. Of the sample, approximately 9.4% falls within the top ten clones. Sequenced: CD8+ T cells sorted from blood. Source of these receptors: a woman aged 18-30 years in good health.

This chain joins TRBV4-1 and TRBJ2-2, with D perhaps matching TRBD2 (6 bases). This CDR3 is built from 16 residues. Trimming stripped 4 bases from V and 2 bases from J, with 14 bases between. Germline lookup yields CDR1 MGHRA and CDR2 YSYEKL. For the CDR3, the DNA is TGCGCCAGCAGCCCTTCCGGGACTGGAAACACCGGGGAGCTGTTTTTT. Its translation is CASSPSGTGNTGELFF.

The CDR3 DNA reads as TGTGCCAGCAGTTTCAGGGTCACGGGTGAGCAGTACTTC. Translation: CASSFRVTGEQYF. The V gene is TRBV28, the J gene TRBJ2-5; weak D call: TRBD1 (5 bases). V lost 3 bases and J 11 bases, leaving 16 bases between the germline ends. This CDR3 has 13 amino acids. Germline V gives CDR1 MDHEN, CDR2 SYDVKM.

This chain uses TRBV5-6 with TRBJ2-2, with D hard to call. Germline V gives CDR1 SGHDT, CDR2 YYEEEE. CDR3 length equals 16 residues. The V end was cut by 4 bases, the J end by 3 bases, with 16 bases between. CDR3 in amino acids: CASSSELQFYTGELFF. CDR3 nucleotide sequence: TGTGCCAGCAGCAGTGAACTTCAGTTTTACACCGGGGAGCTGTTTTTT.

The chain recombines TRBV5-1 with TRBJ2-1, with 7 nucleotides matching TRBD2. This CDR3 contains 16 residues. V lost 0 bases, J lost 0 bases, and 3 bases stayed unmatched. Germline V lookup: CDR1 SGHRS, CDR2 YFSETQ. The CDR3 spells CASSLEGGSSYNEQFF. The CDR3 bases are TGCGCCAGCAGCTTGGAAGGCGGGAGCTCCTACAATGAGCAGTTCTTC. The full variable domain, rest sourced from reference TRBV5-1 and TRBJ2-1, is KAGVTQTPRYLIKTRGQQVTLSCSPISGHRSVSWYQQTPGQGLQFLFEYFSETQRNKGNFPGRFSGRQFSNSRSEMNVSTLELGDSALYLCASSLEGGSSYNEQFFGPGTRLTVL.

The chain carries TRBV4-1 and TRBJ2-5; D remains ambiguous. This CDR3 contains 13 residues. V was shortened by 1 base and J by 3 bases, with 6 bases between the two germline ends. Germline loops: CDR1 MGHRA, CDR2 YSYEKL. The CDR3 is CASSQVSEETQYF. DNA of the CDR3: TGCGCCAGCAGCCAAGTTTCAGAAGAGACCCAGTACTTC.

The chain joins TRBV27 to TRBJ2-2; 8 bases fit TRBD1. The CDR3 runs 18 residues. The trim removed 5 bases at V and 5 bases at J, leaving 16 bases unmatched. Germline-derived CDR1 and CDR2 are MNHEY and SMNVEV (reference sequence). The CDR3 bases are TGTGCCAGCAGTCCTAGACAGGGGCCGAGTTTGCGGACCGGGGAGCTGTTTTTT. Its protein product is CASSPRQGPSLRTGELFF.

The gene calls are TRBV6-4 and TRBJ2-3; D call uncertain. The CDR3 runs to 15 residues. Germline V gives CDR1 MRHNA, CDR2 SNTAGT. V was trimmed by 6 bases and J by 0 bases, leaving 13 bases between them. Written as DNA, the CDR3 is TGTGCCAGCAGGCAGGACGGATCTAGCACAGATACGCAGTATTTT. Its translation is CASRQDGSSTDTQYF.

In its sample, this clone was seen a few times. The V call is TRBV11-3, the J call TRBJ2-7; D tentatively reads TRBD1 or TRBD2 (5 bases each). The CDR3 has 15 residues. CDR1 is SGHNT, CDR2 YENEEA, per germline. Trimming left V 5 bases short and J 3 bases short, with 17 bases between. CDR3: CASSAKASGHYEQYF. In DNA, the CDR3 is TGTGCCAGCAGCGCTAAGGCCAGCGGACACTACGAGCAGTACTTC.

V is TRBV27 and J is TRBJ2-1; possibly TRBD2 for D (5 bases). The CDR3 has 14 residues. The V gene lost 5 bases and the J gene lost 4 bases, with 12 bases spanning the gap. CDR1 is MNHEY, CDR2 SMNVEV, per germline (reference sequence). CDR3 protein: CASSASTGYNEQFF. The CDR3 DNA reads as TGTGCCAGCAGTGCTTCAACGGGGTACAATGAGCAGTTCTTC.

The chain combines TRBV7-6 with TRBJ2-7; 13 nucleotides agree with TRBD2. Trimming cost V 5 bases and J 7 bases; bases outside gene matches: 11. Germline assignment: CDR1 SGHVS and CDR2 FNYEAQ. The CDR3 spans 16 residues. The CDR3 DNA reads TGTGCCAGCAGCGGCCGGACTAGCGGGAGTGTGGTTGAGCAGTACTTC. Its protein product is CASSGRTSGSVVEQYF.

This sequence joins TRBV2 and TRBJ2-4; 7 bases fit TRBD2. CDR1 and CDR2 (germline): SNHLY, FYNNEI. This CDR3 has 19 residues. V shed 6 bases, J shed 0 bases, and the junction held 17 bases outside the gene matches. CDR3 sequence: CASRELATSPALAKNIQYF. In nucleotides, the CDR3 is TGTGCCAGCAGGGAACTTGCGACTAGCCCCGCTTTAGCCAAAAACATTCAGTACTTC.

This clone was picked up a small number of times. V gene TRBV5-4 combines with J gene TRBJ2-2; D is possibly TRBD2 (7 bases). Trimming removed 2 bases at V and 4 bases at J, with 18 bases between. The germline V gene encodes CDR1 SGHNT and CDR2 YYREEE (reference sequence). CDR3 length: 17 residues. The CDR3 DNA reads TGTGCCAGCAGCTTCGGGAGCGCGGGGGCGAGCACCGGGGAGCTGTTTTTT. Amino acids: CASSFGSAGASTGELFF.

This rearrangement joins TRBV4-1 to TRBJ2-5; 9 nucleotides line up with TRBD2. J lost 4 bases, V lost 0 bases, and 6 bases had no gene match. The CDR3 is 16 residues long. Germline V gene data show CDR1 as MGHRA and CDR2 as YSYEKL. The CDR3 region is CASSQDPISGGETQYF. CDR3 bases: TGCGCCAGCAGCCAAGATCCCATTAGCGGGGGAGAGACCCAGTACTTC.

The chain is built from TRBV7-8 and TRBJ2-5, with 7 bases matching TRBD1. The ends lost 7 bases at V and 5 bases at J; junction bases unmatched: 10. Germline V gene sequence: CDR1 SGHVS, CDR2 FQNEAQ. CDR3 length: 14 residues. Here the CDR3 DNA reads TGTGCCAGCACCCTGTACAGGGGCTCGGAGACCCAGTACTTC. Its translation is CASTLYRGSETQYF.

The genes are TRBV19 and TRBJ2-1, with unresolved D. Trimming removed 1 base from V and 0 bases from J, with 4 bases in between. The V gene's germline CDR1 is LNHDA and CDR2 SQIVND (reference sequence). The length of the CDR3 is 14 residues. CDR3 in DNA: TGTGCCAGTAGTATAGTCAGCTCCTACAATGAGCAGTTCTTC. This encodes CASSIVSSYNEQFF.

CDR3 coding DNA: TGTGCCACCAACGACCGTCTGGCGGGAGAATCAGATACGCAGTATTTT. As protein: CATNDRLAGESDTQYF. The chain employs TRBV10-3 and TRBJ2-3; 7 nucleotides agree with TRBD2. This CDR3 spans 16 amino acids. The trim removed 10 bases at V and 4 bases at J, leaving 17 bases unmatched. Germline lookup yields CDR1 ENHRY and CDR2 SYGVKD.

The chain uses TRBV27 and TRBJ2-5; D ambiguous. V lost 5 bases and J 10 bases, leaving 11 bases between the germline ends. The germline gives CDR1 MNHEY, CDR2 SMNVEV (reference sequence). The CDR3 is 11 residues long. The CDR3 bases are TGTGCCAGCAGTCTAGGCAAACTCCAGTACTTC. Amino acids: CASSLGKLQYF.

The gene calls are TRBV2 and TRBJ2-5, with TRBD2 as a possible D gene (5 bases). This CDR3 is built from 13 residues. Trimming stripped 3 bases from V and 5 bases from J, with 10 bases between. In germline, CDR1 is SNHLY, CDR2 FYNNEI. Here the CDR3 reads CASSEWEMETQYF. The CDR3 DNA reads as TGTGCCAGCAGTGAGTGGGAGATGGAGACCCAGTACTTC.

The chain combines TRBV7-9 with TRBJ2-7; TRBD1 matches 7 bases. This CDR3 is 15 amino acids long. Germline CDR1 and CDR2: SEHNR and FQNEAQ (reference sequence). V shed 4 bases, J shed 0 bases, and the junction held 6 bases outside the gene matches. This CDR3 reads CASSSIWDSSYEQYF. In DNA form, the CDR3 reads TGTGCCAGCAGCTCAATTTGGGACAGCTCCTACGAGCAGTACTTC. Full variable domain (rest looked up from reference TRBV7-9 and TRBJ2-7): DTGVSQNPRHKITKRGQNVTFRCDPISEHNRLYWYRQTLGQGPEFLTYFQNEAQLEKSRLLSDRFSAERPKGSFSTLEIQRTEQGDSAMYLCASSSIWDSSYEQYFGPGTRLTVT.

The chain combines TRBV28 with TRBJ1-3; D call uncertain. With 3 bases removed from V and 0 bases from J, the gap between germline ends came to 6 bases. Germline CDR1 is MDHEN and CDR2 is SYDVKM. The CDR3 extends over 14 amino acids. CDR3: CASSLPSSGNTIYF. The CDR3 nucleotides read TGTGCCAGCAGTTTGCCGAGCTCTGGAAACACCATATATTTT.

CDR3 protein: CASSPGLGANNEQFF. CDR3 coding DNA: TGCGCCAGCAGCCCCGGACTAGGGGCAAACAATGAGCAGTTCTTC. This chain uses TRBV4-1 with TRBJ2-1, with TRBD2 matching over 7 bases. Unmatched junction bases numbered 8, after V lost 4 bases and J lost 5 bases. Germline V gene lookup returns CDR1 MGHRA and CDR2 YSYEKL. This CDR3 region has 15 residues.

The chain couples TRBV6-5 to TRBJ2-5, with D tentatively TRBD1 or TRBD2 (5 bases each). CDR1 MNHEY and CDR2 SVGAGI come from the germline V gene. Trimming pared 0 bases from V and 2 bases from J, leaving 10 bases between. The CDR3 contains 15 residues. DNA of the CDR3: TGTGCCAGCAGTTACTCGATGAGGGGACAAGAGACCCAGTACTTC. This translates into CASSYSMRGQETQYF.

J is TRBJ2-6 and V is TRBV19; 9 nucleotides line up with TRBD1. Looked up from germline, CDR1 is LNHDA and CDR2 is SQIVND (reference sequence). The CDR3 is made up of 18 amino acids. The trim removed 3 bases at V and 2 bases at J, leaving 8 bases unmatched. The CDR3 loop reads CASSIYDRGKTGANVLTF. CDR3 in DNA: TGTGCCAGTAGTATTTACGACAGGGGGAAGACTGGGGCCAACGTCCTGACTTTC.

The chain combines TRBV7-6 with TRBJ1-5; D uncertain. The CDR3 runs to 14 residues. Germline lookup yields CDR1 SGHVS and CDR2 FNYEAQ. V lost 1 base, J lost 4 bases, and 8 bases lay in between. The CDR3 is CASSLEVGNQPQHF. For the CDR3, the DNA is TGTGCCAGCAGCTTAGAAGTGGGAAATCAGCCCCAGCATTTT.

V usage is TRBV5-1 and J usage is TRBJ2-1; the match to TRBD2 covers 11 bases. From germline, CDR1 is SGHRS and CDR2 YFSETQ. The CDR3 is made up of 18 amino acids. The J segment lost 4 bases and the V segment lost 0 bases, leaving 9 bases of the junction unmatched. The CDR3 coding sequence is TGCGCCAGCAGCTTGGAGGGTAGCGGGAGGGCCGGGTACAATGAGCAGTTCTTC. Translating it yields CASSLEGSGRAGYNEQFF. The full variable domain, rest sourced from reference TRBV5-1 and TRBJ2-1, is KAGVTQTPRYLIKTRGQQVTLSCSPISGHRSVSWYQQTPGQGLQFLFEYFSETQRNKGNFPGRFSGRQFSNSRSEMNVSTLELGDSALYLCASSLEGSGRAGYNEQFFGPGTRLTVL.

This chain links TRBV6-5 with TRBJ1-1; D is possibly TRBD1 (5 bases). The CDR3 length is 14 residues. The germline V and J ends were trimmed by 2 bases and 1 base, with 8 bases remaining between them. Germline CDR1 MNHEY, CDR2 SVGAGI. Here the CDR3 reads CASSYGGPNTEAFF. The CDR3 DNA reads TGTGCCAGCAGTTACGGGGGACCGAACACTGAAGCTTTCTTT.

This clone has only a few counts. This chain uses TRBV2 with TRBJ2-1; 8 bases are a match to TRBD2. CDR1 and CDR2 from the germline V gene are SNHLY and FYNNEI. This CDR3 region has 14 residues. The V segment lost 6 bases and the J segment 5 bases; nucleotides outside the gene matches: 6. The CDR3 coding sequence is TGTGCCAGCAGGAGAAGCGGGAGTAACAATGAGCAGTTCTTC. Its translation: CASRRSGSNNEQFF.